This T cell receptor beta chain was sequenced for a study of human T cells and chemical hapten exposure. Per the germline V gene, CDR1 is SGHAT and CDR2 is FQNNGV. V shed 5 bases, J shed 6 bases, and the junction held 6 bases outside the gene matches. This CDR3 comprises 13 residues. This clonotype has ten or more counts. TCRdb fed the RACE reads into MiXCR, producing one record per CDR3 protein. The data show 75,000 to 100,000 distinct CDR3 sequences, 9% to 9.5% seen once. Time point given: patch test 2, 6 weeks after DPC sensitization. Treatment indicated: therapeutic diphenylcyclopropenone sensitization with weekly scalp DPC.

This rearrangement joins TRBV11-2 to TRBJ1-1; TRBD1 aligns across 7 bases. The origin of this receptor is a woman aged 40-49 years with alopecia areata. Some clones in this sample may be carry-over from other donors' samples. Sequencing used whole blood, obtained in connection with sensitization to the hapten diphenylcyclopropenone (DPC). The chain's CDR3 is CASSTRQGPEAFF. The CDR3 DNA reads TGTGCCAGCAGCACCAGACAGGGCCCTGAAGCTTTCTTT. The variable domain in full, completed from reference TRBV11-2 and TRBJ1-1, reads EAGVAQSPRYKIIEKRQSVAFWCNPISGHATLYWYQQILGQGPKLLIQFQNNGVVDDSQLPKDRFSAERLKGVDSTLKIQPAKLEDSAVYLCASSTRQGPEAFFGQGTRLTVV.